This T cell receptor (beta chain) was profiled in a study of cytomegalovirus exposure and HLA in healthy donors. CDR1 and CDR2 from the germline V gene are PRHDT and FYEKMQ (reference sequence). The trim removed 5 bases at V and 5 bases at J, leaving 12 bases unmatched. This CDR3 spans 16 amino acids. Vbeta (60) and Jbeta (13) primers were used in the PCR. The data were produced by immunoSEQ multiplex PCR, yet TCRdb's version contains in-frame clones alone and is incomplete. The sample holds about 190,000 clones, 74% seen once. The TCR sequence derives from a woman aged 25 to 39 in good health and CMV-seropositive. Material for sequencing was PBMCs. The chain links TRBV13 to TRBJ2-7, with TRBD2 matching 10 bases. The CDR3 bases are TGTGCCAGCAGCGCCCGGGGAGCGGGAGGGCCTAACGAGCAGTACTTC. Translated: CASSARGAGGPNEQYF.